The rows below give T cell receptor beta chains drawn from one sample of a study of long-term antiretroviral therapy in people with HIV. Assay: immunoSEQ multiplex PCR; the TCRdb copy retains only in-frame clones and omits some. Of about 22,000 clones in the sample, around four fifths were seen once. The specimen was unsorted PBMCs, collected 1.6 years after starting antiretroviral therapy. Source of these receptors: a man aged 40-55 years with HIV. CDR3s include the opening cysteine and the closing phenylalanine or tryptophan. A D gene is named only where the DNA matches it firmly. Size is stated for part of the rows, as once, few or many counts, or as a class when the clone is expanded.

j_gene: TRBJ1-4; v_gene: TRBV2; d_gene: .; abundance: few; CDR3nt: TGTGCCAGCAGCGACAGAGCAACTAATGAAAAACTGTTTTTT; CDR3aa: CASSDRATNEKLFF
j_gene: TRBJ1-4; v_gene: TRBV11-2; d_gene: TRBD1; abundance: .; CDR3nt: TGTGCCAGCAGCCCCAGCGGGTTGGTCAGGGGGGCTGAAAAACTGTTTTTT; CDR3aa: CASSPSGLVRGAEKLFF
j_gene: TRBJ1-3; v_gene: TRBV6-5; d_gene: .; abundance: few; CDR3nt: TGTGCCAGCAGGCGCGACCCCCGCTCTGGAAACACCATATATTTT; CDR3aa: CASRRDPRSGNTIYF
j_gene: TRBJ2-7; v_gene: TRBV9; d_gene: .; abundance: .; CDR3nt: TGTGCCAGCAGCGTAGGGGGGCAGGGACCCTCCTACGAGCAGTACTTC; CDR3aa: CASSVGGQGPSYEQYF
j_gene: TRBJ1-6; v_gene: TRBV7-8; d_gene: TRBD1; abundance: few; CDR3nt: TGTGCCAGCAGCTTGGTTTTTGCAGGGGGTTTAGATTCACCCCTCCACTTT; CDR3aa: CASSLVFAGGLDSPLHF
j_gene: TRBJ2-4; v_gene: TRBV5-1; d_gene: TRBD1; abundance: .; CDR3nt: TGCGCCAGCAGCCTCGGGACAGGGTCTCTAGCCAAAAACATTCAGTACTTC; CDR3aa: CASSLGTGSLAKNIQYF
j_gene: TRBJ2-3; v_gene: TRBV2; d_gene: TRBD2; abundance: .; CDR3nt: TGTGCCAGCAGGGCTACTAGCGGGGCAACAGATACGCAGTATTTT; CDR3aa: CASRATSGATDTQYF
j_gene: TRBJ2-7; v_gene: TRBV13; d_gene: .; abundance: .; CDR3nt: TGTGCCAGCAGCCCGGGGACCGAGACCTACGAGCAGTACTTC; CDR3aa: CASSPGTETYEQYF
j_gene: TRBJ2-7; v_gene: TRBV18; d_gene: TRBD1; abundance: .; CDR3nt: TGTGCCAGCTCACGAAGCGGACAGGGGGCTGACGAGCAGTACTTC; CDR3aa: CASSRSGQGADEQYF
j_gene: TRBJ2-1; v_gene: TRBV7-7; d_gene: TRBD2; abundance: .; CDR3nt: TGTGCTAGCAGCCCCCGACCCGGGACTAGCAGCGTTATGGAGCAGTTCTTC; CDR3aa: CASSPRPGTSSVMEQFF
j_gene: TRBJ2-1; v_gene: TRBV9; d_gene: TRBD2; abundance: .; CDR3nt: TGTGCCAGCAGCCCCCCCAGCGGGGGATCCTACAATGAGCAGTTCTTC; CDR3aa: CASSPPSGGSYNEQFF
j_gene: TRBJ2-5; v_gene: TRBV10-2; d_gene: TRBD2; abundance: .; CDR3nt: TGCGCCAGCAGTGAGCAGGGAGGGGAGACCCAGTACTTC; CDR3aa: CASSEQGGETQYF
j_gene: TRBJ2-2; v_gene: TRBV10-2; d_gene: TRBD1; abundance: .; CDR3nt: TGCGCCAGCAGTGACGGAATCGGGACAGCGAACACCGGGGAGCTGTTTTTT; CDR3aa: CASSDGIGTANTGELFF
j_gene: TRBJ2-2; v_gene: TRBV6-1; d_gene: .; abundance: .; CDR3nt: TGTGCCAGCAGTGAAGAGTGGCGGATGAACACCGGGGAGCTGTTTTTT; CDR3aa: CASSEEWRMNTGELFF
j_gene: TRBJ1-5; v_gene: TRBV5-1; d_gene: .; abundance: .; CDR3nt: TGCGCCAGCAGCCAAACTCCGGGGGGAGGGCCCCAGCATTTT; CDR3aa: CASSQTPGGGPQHF
j_gene: TRBJ2-3; v_gene: TRBV5-1; d_gene: .; abundance: .; CDR3nt: TGCGCCAGCAGCCGGGAGTTTAGAAGCACAGATACGCAGTATTTT; CDR3aa: CASSREFRSTDTQYF
j_gene: TRBJ1-1; v_gene: TRBV19; d_gene: TRBD1; abundance: .; CDR3nt: TGTGCCAGTAGTAGAGACAGGGAAGGAACTGAAGCTTTCTTT; CDR3aa: CASSRDREGTEAFF
j_gene: TRBJ1-2; v_gene: TRBV5-6; d_gene: .; abundance: .; CDR3nt: TGTGCCAGCAGCTTGGATCCGGGAGCTAACTATGGCTACACCTTC; CDR3aa: CASSLDPGANYGYTF
j_gene: TRBJ2-5; v_gene: TRBV5-1; d_gene: .; abundance: .; CDR3nt: TGCGCCAGCAGCCGTACCCAAGAGACCCAGTACTTC; CDR3aa: CASSRTQETQYF
j_gene: TRBJ1-1; v_gene: TRBV6-5; d_gene: .; abundance: .; CDR3nt: TGTGCCAGCAGTCGGCAGGGCACGATGAACACTGAAGCTTTCTTT; CDR3aa: CASSRQGTMNTEAFF
j_gene: TRBJ2-7; v_gene: TRBV4-1; d_gene: .; abundance: .; CDR3nt: TGCGCCAGCAGCCAATCGGAGCAGGGTCGGCGGGCCCCCTACGAGCAGTACTTC; CDR3aa: CASSQSEQGRRAPYEQYF
j_gene: TRBJ1-6; v_gene: TRBV30; d_gene: .; abundance: once; CDR3nt: TGTGCCTGGAGTTTAGCCGATTTTAATTCACCCCTCCACTTT; CDR3aa: CAWSLADFNSPLHF